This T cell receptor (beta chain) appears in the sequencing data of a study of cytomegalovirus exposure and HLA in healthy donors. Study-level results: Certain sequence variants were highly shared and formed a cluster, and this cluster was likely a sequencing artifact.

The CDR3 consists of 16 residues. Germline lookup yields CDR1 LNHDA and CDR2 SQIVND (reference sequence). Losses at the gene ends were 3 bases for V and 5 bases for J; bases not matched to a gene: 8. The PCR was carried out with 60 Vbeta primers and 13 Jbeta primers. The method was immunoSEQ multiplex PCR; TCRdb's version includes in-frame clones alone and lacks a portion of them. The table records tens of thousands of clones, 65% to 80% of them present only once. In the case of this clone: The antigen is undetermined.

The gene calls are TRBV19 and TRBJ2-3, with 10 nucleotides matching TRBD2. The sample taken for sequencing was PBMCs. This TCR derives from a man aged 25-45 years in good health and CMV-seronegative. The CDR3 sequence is CASSIGSSGSLDTQYF. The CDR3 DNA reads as TGTGCCAGTAGTATCGGGTCTAGCGGGAGTTTAGATACGCAGTATTTT.